The T cell receptor (beta chain) described here comes from a study of cytotoxic CD8 clonotypes in ibrutinib-treated CLL. Regarding this clone: Its antigen is currently unknown.

Germline values: CDR1 SGHDN, CDR2 FVKESK. The CDR3 covers 13 residues. Trimming stripped 1 base from V and 4 bases from J, with 7 bases between. Measured with immunoSEQ multiplex PCR; TCRdb has only the in-frame clones, and not every one. This table has about 17,000 clones, approximately 60% appearing once. Cryopreserved PBMCs provided about 2 micrograms of genomic DNA for the TCR beta libraries. Study-level points and caveats: Sampling of sustained-remission and progressing patients occurred at differing times.

The receptor was isolated from a human donor with chronic lymphocytic leukemia. The specimen comprised PBMCs, sampled after 12 months of ibrutinib treatment. The chain links TRBV14 to TRBJ1-1; D ambiguous. The CDR3 spells CASSQGWGTEAFF. In nucleotides, the CDR3 is TGTGCCAGCAGCCAAGGTTGGGGCACTGAAGCTTTCTTT.